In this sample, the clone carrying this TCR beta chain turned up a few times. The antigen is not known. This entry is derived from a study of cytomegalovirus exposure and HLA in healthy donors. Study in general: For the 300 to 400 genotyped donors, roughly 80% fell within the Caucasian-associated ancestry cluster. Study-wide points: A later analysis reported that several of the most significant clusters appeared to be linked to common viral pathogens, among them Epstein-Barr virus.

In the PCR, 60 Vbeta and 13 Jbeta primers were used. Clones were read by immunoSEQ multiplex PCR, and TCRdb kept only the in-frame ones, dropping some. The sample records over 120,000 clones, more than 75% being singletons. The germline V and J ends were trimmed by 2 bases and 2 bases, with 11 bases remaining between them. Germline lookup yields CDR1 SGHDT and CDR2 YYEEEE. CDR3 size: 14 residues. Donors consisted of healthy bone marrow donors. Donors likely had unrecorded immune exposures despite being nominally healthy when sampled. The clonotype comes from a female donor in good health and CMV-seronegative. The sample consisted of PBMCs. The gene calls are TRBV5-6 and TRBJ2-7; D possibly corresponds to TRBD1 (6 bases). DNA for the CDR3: TGTGCCAGCAGCTTACTCAGGGGACCCTACGAGCAGTACTTC. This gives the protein CASSLLRGPYEQYF.